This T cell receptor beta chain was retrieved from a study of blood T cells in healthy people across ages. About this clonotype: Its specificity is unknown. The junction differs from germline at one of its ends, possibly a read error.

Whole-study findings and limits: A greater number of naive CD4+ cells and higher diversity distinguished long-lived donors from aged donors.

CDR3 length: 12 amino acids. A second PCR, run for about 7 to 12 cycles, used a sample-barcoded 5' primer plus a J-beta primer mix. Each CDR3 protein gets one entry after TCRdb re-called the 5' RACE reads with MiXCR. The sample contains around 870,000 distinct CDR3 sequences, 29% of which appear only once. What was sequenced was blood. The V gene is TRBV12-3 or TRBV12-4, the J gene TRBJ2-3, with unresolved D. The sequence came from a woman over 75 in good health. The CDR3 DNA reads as TGTGCCAGCAGTCCTTCAGTAGATGCGCAGTATTTT. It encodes CASSPSVDAQYF.